The present entry profiles one T cell receptor beta chain with its context. This clonotype showed up many times. This clone's antigen is unknown. The input lacks base qualities; no much larger clone sits a single base away. Graves' hyperthyroidism was defined as stable when no progression to ophthalmopathy occurred over 18 months of follow-up. Hyperthyroidism patients were newly diagnosed, had a disease duration of under 2 months, and were aged 18 to 65 years. The study excluded patients with uncontrolled infections, other autoimmune diseases, pregnancy or lactation. Clinical symptoms, serum thyroxine and TRAb, thyroid ultrasound, and orbital computed tomography formed the basis for the diagnoses. PBMCs were isolated from more than 8 ml of fresh peripheral blood by Ficoll-Paque density gradient centrifugation. Total RNA was extracted using Trizol reagent, and RNA quality was assessed on an Agilent 2100 Bioanalyzer.

This specimen comes from a study of T cells in Graves' hyperthyroidism and ophthalmopathy (dated by TCRdb to the late 2010s). Some background on the complete study: Peripheral blood samples were taken at initial diagnosis, before any treatment was given. TCR V-J signatures able to tell the groups apart were searched for in a discovery cohort of approximately 95 patients, of whom more than 40 had Graves' ophthalmopathy and around 58 had stable Graves' hyperthyroidism. An independent validation cohort of around 20 hyperthyroidism patients and 17 patients who later progressed to ophthalmopathy tested prospective prediction of ophthalmopathy. For training and testing, the 80 to 100 patients in the discovery cohort were randomly divided in a 7:3 ratio. The study also compared thyroid tissue and blood T-cell repertoires from five or six Graves' hyperthyroidism patients. Following sampling, methimazole starting at 30 mg daily was given to hyperthyroidism patients, and high-dose intravenous methylprednisolone was given to ophthalmopathy patients. TCR Vbeta CDR3 sequencing of some 140 peripheral blood samples (under 45 ophthalmopathy, some 75 hyperthyroidism and some 17 progressor patients) is reported in the paper.

Via the germline V gene, CDR1 is KGHSH and CDR2 LQKENI. V has 2 bases trimmed and J has 3 bases trimmed; junction bases matching no gene number 8. Including cysteine and phenylalanine, the CDR3 has 17 amino acids. Of the read, only the CDR3 DNA is kept; its 51 bases are in frame from base 1. The TCR beta CDR3 regions were amplified from RNA transcripts. A first-round RT-PCR of the TCR CDR3 used the HTBI primer set with the Qiagen OneStep RT-PCR kit. A second multiplex PCR round built the libraries, followed by size selection and purification. The libraries were sequenced on an Illumina HiSeq2000 using paired-end 100 bp reads. In the authors' own workflow: SOAPnuke was used to process the raw data, throwing out any read that contained adapters or uncalled bases, had a mean Phred below 15, or lacked an exact constant-primer or identifier match. COPE v1.2.5 was used to merge high-quality paired reads, and clonotypes were defined as unique nucleotide sequences. MiTCR v1.1 was used to align the clonotypes against IMGT TRBV, TRBD and TRBJ reference segments. The analysis was restricted to V-J combinations with a frequency above 0.0001, which together covered about 99% of the repertoires. A TCS score was defined as the ratio of F50 (clonal expansion) to E x V (chaos), with BLOSUM62-based TCRdist applied between CDR3 peptides within each V-J. Welch's t-statistics and random forest reduced around 520 V-J features to 10 to 15, which were used in a naive Bayes classifier (R e1071). The raw public reads went through TCRdb reprocessing: fastp at Q25, MiXCR clone calling, in-frame beta chains kept. CDR3 protein sequences are deduplicated, and each keeps its most common genes and DNA. TCRdb's processing, not the authors', yielded these V and J calls. A total of about 360,000 distinct CDR3 sequences appear in this sample, about 12% of them only once. Less than 10% of the sample is taken by the ten largest.

The full study reports these points: Ophthalmopathy was separated from stable hyperthyroidism by a 13 V-J signature model, with about 88% sensitivity and roughly 81% specificity obtained in cross-validation and 80%/75% obtained in testing. In validation, the model predicted progression to ophthalmopathy with just under 71% sensitivity and 72% to 85% specificity, a median of 6.5 months before onset. Most expanded thyroid clonotypes (frequency above 0.001) were also detected in blood, suggesting blood repertoires may reflect thyroid immune responses. No statistical method was used to fix the sample size in advance, and group allocation was not hidden from the investigators.

This clonotype originated in a young woman with Graves' hyperthyroidism. Sequencing input: blood. The chain employs TRBV18 and TRBJ1-3, and 9 junction bases match TRBD1. The DNA sequence is given as TGTGCCAGCTCACCAACCAACGGACAGGGGTTTGGAAACACCATATATTTT. It is translated as CASSPTNGQGFGNTIYF.